This T cell receptor (beta chain) was documented in a study of T cells in Graves' hyperthyroidism and ophthalmopathy. Amplification of TCR beta CDR3 regions used RNA as the template. The HTBI primer set drove a first-round RT-PCR of the TCR CDR3. MiXCR was run by TCRdb on the multiplex PCR reads, yielding one entry per CDR3 protein. Of about 320,000 distinct CDR3 sequences listed, over 15% are singletons. Exclusion of patients followed from uncontrolled infection, other autoimmune disease, pregnancy or lactation. Sequencing was done on a sample of blood. The sequence came from a man between 25 and 39 years old with Graves' hyperthyroidism.

The DNA of the CDR3 is TGTGCCAGTAGTTCGGCCGGTTGGGTTGGCACAGATACGCAGTATTTT. Translation gives CASSSAGWVGTDTQYF. This chain joins TRBV19 and TRBJ2-3; D not resolved. V was shortened by 5 bases and J by 1 base, with 16 bases between the two germline ends. CDR1 is LNHDA, CDR2 SQIVND, per germline (reference sequence). This CDR3 has 16 residues.